The rows below give T cell receptor beta chains drawn from one sample of a study of T cell repertoires in cytomegalovirus infection. TCRdb passed the reads through MiXCR, listing each CDR3 protein once. The repertoire holds over 450,000 distinct CDR3 sequences, 11% seen once, with more than 8.5% in the top ten. The sequencing sample was made of PBMCs. The receptor set was obtained from a human donor in good health (CMV status not recorded). Some clones in this sample may be carry-over from other donors' samples. Each CDR3 is given with its conserved first and last residue. The order of the fields is V gene, D gene, clone size, J gene, CDR3 DNA, CDR3 protein. D genes are given only for firm matches. A row's size may be missing; if present it is once, few, many or a size class.

TRBV15	-	few	TRBJ2-3	TGTGCCACCAGCAGTTCGGCAGATACGCAGTATTTT	CATSSSADTQYF
TRBV7-8	-	many	TRBJ2-2	TGTGCCAGCAGCTTAGTGACCGTCACCGGGGAGCTGTTTTTT	CASSLVTVTGELFF
TRBV27	-	-	TRBJ2-5	TGTGCCAGCAGTTTATCGGTTGCCCAGGGGGGTTCTTGGGAGACCCAGTACTTC	CASSLSVAQGGSWETQYF
TRBV19	TRBD1	-	TRBJ1-1	TGTGCCAGTAGTACCCCCGACATTACAGGGGCCACTGAAGCTTTCTTT	CASSTPDITGATEAFF
TRBV2	-	many	TRBJ1-5	TGTGCCAGCAGTGAAGAGGGTTATCAGCCCCAGCATTTT	CASSEEGYQPQHF
TRBV7-7	-	many	TRBJ2-2	TGTGCTAGCAGCTTAGGCAACGCGAACACCGGGGAGCTGTTTTTT	CASSLGNANTGELFF
TRBV5-4	-	many	TRBJ2-7	TGTGCCAGCAGCCCCCGGGGCGGTCCCTACGAGCAGTACTTC	CASSPRGGPYEQYF
TRBV20-1	TRBD1	few	TRBJ1-2	TGCAGTGCTTTAGACAGGGGGCGCGGTAGAGATGGCTACACCTTC	CSALDRGRGRDGYTF
TRBV6-5	TRBD2	many	TRBJ2-7	TGTGCCAGCAGTTCCCCCAAGCGGGAGGGATCCTACGAGCAGTACTTC	CASSSPKREGSYEQYF
TRBV10-3	TRBD2	many	TRBJ2-1	TGTGCCATCAGTGACCTAAGCGGGAGGGCCACCGATGAGCAGTTCTTC	CAISDLSGRATDEQFF
TRBV27	TRBD1	many	TRBJ1-1	TGTGCCAGCAGACCGACAGGGAGGAACACTGAAGCTTTCTTT	CASRPTGRNTEAFF
TRBV7-2	-	many	TRBJ1-2	TGTGCCAGCAGCTTAGCGGGGGGGAATGGCTACACCTTC	CASSLAGGNGYTF
TRBV7-6	TRBD2	many	TRBJ2-1	TGTGCCAGCAGCCCTGGGGCTAGCGGGAGGGCCGGAGAGCAGTTCTTC	CASSPGASGRAGEQFF